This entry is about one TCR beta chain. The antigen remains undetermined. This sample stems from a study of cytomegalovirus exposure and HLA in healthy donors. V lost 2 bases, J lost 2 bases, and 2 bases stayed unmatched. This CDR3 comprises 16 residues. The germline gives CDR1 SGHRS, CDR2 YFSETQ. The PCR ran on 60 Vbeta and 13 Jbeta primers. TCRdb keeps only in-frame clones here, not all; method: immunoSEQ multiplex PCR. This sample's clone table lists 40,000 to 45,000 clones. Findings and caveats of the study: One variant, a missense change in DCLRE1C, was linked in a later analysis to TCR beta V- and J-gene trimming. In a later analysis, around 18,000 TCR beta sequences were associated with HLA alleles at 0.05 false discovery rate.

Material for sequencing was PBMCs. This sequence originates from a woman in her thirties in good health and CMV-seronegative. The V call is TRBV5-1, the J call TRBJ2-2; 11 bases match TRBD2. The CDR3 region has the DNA TGCGCCAGCAGCTTAACTAGCGGGAGAAACACCGGGGAGCTGTTTTTT. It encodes CASSLTSGRNTGELFF.